These 5 T cell receptor beta chains were sequenced from one sample in a study of control samples from healthy donors and cancer patients. Sequenced by immunoSEQ multiplex PCR; TCRdb stores in-frame clones only, minus some. In the table there are about 130,000 clones, around 90% of which are singletons. Sequenced sample: blood. The receptors originated from a man between 18 and 35 years old in good health.

This clone was seen only once. The J gene is TRBJ1-2, the V gene TRBV19; unclear D gene. With 1 base removed from V and 8 bases from J, the gap between germline ends came to 5 bases. The CDR3 has 11 residues. CDR1 and CDR2 (germline): LNHDA, SQIVND (reference sequence). CDR3 DNA: TGTGCCAGTAGTATAGGGGGAGGCTACACCTTC. Translating gives CASSIGGGYTF.

The genes are TRBV12-3 or TRBV12-4 and TRBJ2-5; D is unclear. CDR3 length: 11 residues. V was cut by 4 bases and J by 5 bases, with 5 bases left in between. The CDR3 here is CASSYRETQYF. CDR3 DNA sequence: TGTGCCAGCAGTTACCGGGAGACCCAGTACTTC.

This chain links TRBV4-1 with TRBJ2-1; possibly TRBD2 for D (5 bases). CDR1 and CDR2 from the germline V gene are MGHRA and YSYEKL. The CDR3 is 21 amino acids. Between the trimmed V and J ends, which lost 0 bases and 2 bases, there was a span of 26 bases. CDR3 sequence (DNA): TGCGCCAGCAGCCAAGATCACCGACGGACGGAGGAATTAACACCCTACAATGAGCAGTTCTTC. As protein: CASSQDHRRTEELTPYNEQFF.

This clone has a single count. This rearrangement joins TRBV20-1 to TRBJ2-2; D unclear. The germline gives CDR1 DFQATT, CDR2 SNEGSKA (reference sequence). The CDR3 is 11 residues long. Trimming stripped 6 bases from V and 9 bases from J, with 11 bases between. CDR3 amino acids: CSAVSGRELFF. The CDR3 DNA sequence: TGCAGTGCCGTATCCGGAAGGGAGCTGTTTTTT.

J is TRBJ1-6 and V is TRBV2; 7 nucleotides align to TRBD1. Trimming removed 6 bases from V and 10 bases from J; junction bases left unmatched: 6. Germline V gene lookup returns CDR1 SNHLY and CDR2 FYNNEI. This CDR3 has 13 residues. The CDR3 DNA reads as TGTGCCAGCAGATTGACAGGGACCTCACCCCTCCACTTT. It specifies CASRLTGTSPLHF.